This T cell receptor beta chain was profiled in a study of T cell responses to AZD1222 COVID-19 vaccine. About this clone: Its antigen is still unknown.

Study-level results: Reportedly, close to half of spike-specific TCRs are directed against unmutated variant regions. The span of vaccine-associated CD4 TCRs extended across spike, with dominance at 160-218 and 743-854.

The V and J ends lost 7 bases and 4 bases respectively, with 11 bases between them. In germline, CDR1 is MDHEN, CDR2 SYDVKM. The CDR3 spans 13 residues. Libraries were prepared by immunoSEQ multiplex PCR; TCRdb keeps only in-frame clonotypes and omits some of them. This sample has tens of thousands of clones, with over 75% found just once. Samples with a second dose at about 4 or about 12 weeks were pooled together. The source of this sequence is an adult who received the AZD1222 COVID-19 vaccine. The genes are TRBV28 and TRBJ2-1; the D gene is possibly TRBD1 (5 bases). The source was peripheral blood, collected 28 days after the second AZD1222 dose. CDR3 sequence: CASTLDSYNEQFF. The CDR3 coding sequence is TGTGCCAGCACCCTCGACAGTTACAATGAGCAGTTCTTC.